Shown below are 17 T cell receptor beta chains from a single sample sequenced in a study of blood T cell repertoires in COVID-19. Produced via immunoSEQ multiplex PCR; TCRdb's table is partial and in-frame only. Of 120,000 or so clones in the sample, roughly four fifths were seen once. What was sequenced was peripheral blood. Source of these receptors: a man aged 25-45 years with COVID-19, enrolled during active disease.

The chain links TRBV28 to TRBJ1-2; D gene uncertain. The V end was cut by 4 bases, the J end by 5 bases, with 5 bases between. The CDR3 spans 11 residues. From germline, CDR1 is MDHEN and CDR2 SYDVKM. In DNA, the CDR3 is TGTGCCAGCAGTTCCCCTTATGGCTACACCTTC. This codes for CASSSPYGYTF.

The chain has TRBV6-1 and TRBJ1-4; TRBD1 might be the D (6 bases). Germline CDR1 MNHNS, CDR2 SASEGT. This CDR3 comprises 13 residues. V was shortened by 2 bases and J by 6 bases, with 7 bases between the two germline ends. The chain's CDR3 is CASSEQGHEKLFF. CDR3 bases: TGTGCCAGCAGTGAACAGGGGCATGAAAAACTGTTTTTT.

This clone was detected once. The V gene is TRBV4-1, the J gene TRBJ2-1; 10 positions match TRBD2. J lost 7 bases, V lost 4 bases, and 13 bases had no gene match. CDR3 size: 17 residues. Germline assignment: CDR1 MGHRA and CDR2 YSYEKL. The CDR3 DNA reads TGCGCCAGCAGCCGCCAGGGTTTAGCGGGAGGTGTGAATGAGCAGTTCTTC. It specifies CASSRQGLAGGVNEQFF.

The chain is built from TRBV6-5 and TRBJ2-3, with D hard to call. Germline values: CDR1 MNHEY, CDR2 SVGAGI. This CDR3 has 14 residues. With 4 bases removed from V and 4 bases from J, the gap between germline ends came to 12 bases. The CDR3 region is CASSWAPPPDTQYF. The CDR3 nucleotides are TGTGCCAGCAGTTGGGCACCCCCCCCAGATACGCAGTATTTT.

CDR3 DNA sequence: TGTGCCAGAAGCTCGCGAACAGGCCTTGCGAACACCGGGGAGCTGTTTTTT. It translates to CARSSRTGLANTGELFF. The chain couples TRBV5-3 to TRBJ2-2; D possibly corresponds to TRBD1 (5 bases). TRBV5-3 is known as an ORF, though its function is uncertain. V shed 3 bases and J shed 0 bases, with 15 bases lying between them. The CDR3 is 17 residues long.

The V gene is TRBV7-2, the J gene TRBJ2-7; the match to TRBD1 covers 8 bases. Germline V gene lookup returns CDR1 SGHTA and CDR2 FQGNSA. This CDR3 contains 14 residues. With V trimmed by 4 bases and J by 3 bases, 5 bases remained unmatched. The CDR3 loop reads CASSSDRGSYEQYF. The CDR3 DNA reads TGTGCCAGCAGCTCCGACAGGGGAAGCTACGAGCAGTACTTC.

Here the CDR3 DNA reads TGTGCCAGCTCGGACTCAGCCACAGATACGCAGTATTTT. This translates into CASSDSATDTQYF. The chain combines TRBV18 with TRBJ2-3; D is perhaps TRBD2 (5 bases). This CDR3 has 13 amino acids. Germline loops: CDR1 KGHSH, CDR2 LQKENI. V lost 6 bases, J lost 2 bases, and 9 bases lay in between.

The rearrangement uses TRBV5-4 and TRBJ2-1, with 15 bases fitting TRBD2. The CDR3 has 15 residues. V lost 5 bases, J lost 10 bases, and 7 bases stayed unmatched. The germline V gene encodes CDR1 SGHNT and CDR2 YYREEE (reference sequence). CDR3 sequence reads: CASSIAGTSGGEQFF. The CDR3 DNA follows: TGTGCCAGCAGTATCGCCGGGACTAGCGGGGGGGAGCAGTTCTTC.

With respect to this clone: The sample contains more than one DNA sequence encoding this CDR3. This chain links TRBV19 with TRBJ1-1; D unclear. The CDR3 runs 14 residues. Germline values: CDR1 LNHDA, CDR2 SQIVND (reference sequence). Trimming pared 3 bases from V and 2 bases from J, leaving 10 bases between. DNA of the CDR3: TGTGCCAGTAGTATCGCCCACAGAAACACTGAAGCTTTCTTT. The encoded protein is CASSIAHRNTEAFF.

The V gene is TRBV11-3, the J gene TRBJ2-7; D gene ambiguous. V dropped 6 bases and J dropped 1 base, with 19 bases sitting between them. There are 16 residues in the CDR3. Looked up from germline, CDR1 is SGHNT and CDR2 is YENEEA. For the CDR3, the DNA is TGTGCCAGCAGTTCTAGAATGTGGTATAGATCCTACGAGCAGTACTTC. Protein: CASSSRMWYRSYEQYF. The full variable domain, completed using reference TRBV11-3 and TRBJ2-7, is EAGVVQSPRYKIIEKKQPVAFWCNPISGHNTLYWYLQNLGQGPELLIRYENEEAVDDSQLPKDRFSAERLKGVDSTLKIQPAELGDSAVYLCASSSRMWYRSYEQYFGPGTRLTVT.

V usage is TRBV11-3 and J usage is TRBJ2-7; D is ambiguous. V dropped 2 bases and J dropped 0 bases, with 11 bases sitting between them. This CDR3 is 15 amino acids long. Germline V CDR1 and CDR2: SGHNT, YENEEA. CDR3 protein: CASSLYDAGSYEQYF. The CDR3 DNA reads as TGTGCCAGCAGCTTATACGACGCAGGCTCCTACGAGCAGTACTTC.

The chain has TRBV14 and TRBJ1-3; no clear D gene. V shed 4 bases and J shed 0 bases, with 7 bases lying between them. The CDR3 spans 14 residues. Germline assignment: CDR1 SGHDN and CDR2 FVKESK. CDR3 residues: CASSRSSSGNTIYF. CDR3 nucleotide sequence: TGTGCCAGCAGCCGCTCGAGCTCTGGAAACACCATATATTTT.

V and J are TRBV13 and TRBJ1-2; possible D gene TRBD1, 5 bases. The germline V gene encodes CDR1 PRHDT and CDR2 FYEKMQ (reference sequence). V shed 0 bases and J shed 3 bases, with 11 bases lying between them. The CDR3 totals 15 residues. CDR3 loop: CASSLGTGEHYGYTF. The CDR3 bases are TGTGCCAGCAGCTTAGGTACGGGGGAGCACTATGGCTACACCTTC. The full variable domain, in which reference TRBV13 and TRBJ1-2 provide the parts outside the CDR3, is AAGVIQSPRHLIKEKRETATLKCYPIPRHDTVYWYQQGPGQDPQFLISFYEKMQSDKGSIPDRFSAQQFSDYHSELNMSSLELGDSALYFCASSLGTGEHYGYTFGSGTRLTVV.

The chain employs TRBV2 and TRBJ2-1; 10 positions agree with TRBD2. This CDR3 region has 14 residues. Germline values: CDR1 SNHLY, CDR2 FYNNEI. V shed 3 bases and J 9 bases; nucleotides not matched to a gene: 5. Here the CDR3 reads CASSEFLAGVEQFF. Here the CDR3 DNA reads TGTGCCAGCAGTGAGTTCCTAGCGGGGGTTGAGCAGTTCTTC.

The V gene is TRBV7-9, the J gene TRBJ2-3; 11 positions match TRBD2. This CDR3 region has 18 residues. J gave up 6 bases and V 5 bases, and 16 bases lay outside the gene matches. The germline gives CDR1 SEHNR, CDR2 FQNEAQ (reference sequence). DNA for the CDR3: TGTGCCAGCAGCCAAACCCCCCAACTAGCGGGGGAAGGGGATACGCAGTATTTT. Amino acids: CASSQTPQLAGEGDTQYF.

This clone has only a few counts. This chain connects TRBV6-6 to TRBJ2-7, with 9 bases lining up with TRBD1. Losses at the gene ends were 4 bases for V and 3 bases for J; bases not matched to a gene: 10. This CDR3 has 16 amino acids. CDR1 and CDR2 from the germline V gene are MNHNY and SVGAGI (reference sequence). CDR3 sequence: CASSSNRDRALYEQYF. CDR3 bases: TGTGCCAGCAGTTCGAACCGGGACAGGGCTCTCTACGAGCAGTACTTC.

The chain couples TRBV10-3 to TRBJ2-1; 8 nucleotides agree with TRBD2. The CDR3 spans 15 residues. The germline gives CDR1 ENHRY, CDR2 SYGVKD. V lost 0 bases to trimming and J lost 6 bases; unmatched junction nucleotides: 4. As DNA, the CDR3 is TGTGCCATCAGTGAGTCCGGGGGGGAGACCAATGAGCAGTTCTTC. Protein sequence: CAISESGGETNEQFF.